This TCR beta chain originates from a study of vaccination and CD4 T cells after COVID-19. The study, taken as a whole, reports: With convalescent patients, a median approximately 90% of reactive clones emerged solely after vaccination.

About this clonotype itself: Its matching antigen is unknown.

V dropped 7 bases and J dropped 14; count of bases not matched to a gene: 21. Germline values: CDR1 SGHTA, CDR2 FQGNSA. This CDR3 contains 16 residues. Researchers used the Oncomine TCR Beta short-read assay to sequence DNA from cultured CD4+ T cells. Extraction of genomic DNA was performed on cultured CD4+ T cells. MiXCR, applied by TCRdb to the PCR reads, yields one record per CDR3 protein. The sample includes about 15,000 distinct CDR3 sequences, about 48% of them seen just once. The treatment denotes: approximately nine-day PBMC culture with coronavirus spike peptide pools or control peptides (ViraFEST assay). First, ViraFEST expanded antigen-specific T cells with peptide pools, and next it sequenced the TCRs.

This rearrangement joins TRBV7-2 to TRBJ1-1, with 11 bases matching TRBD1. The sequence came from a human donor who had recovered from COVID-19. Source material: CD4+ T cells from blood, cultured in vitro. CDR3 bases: TGTGCCAGCATCCTGAACCCGGGACAGGGGGTTTTCCCTGGGTTCTTT. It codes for CASILNPGQGVFPGFF.